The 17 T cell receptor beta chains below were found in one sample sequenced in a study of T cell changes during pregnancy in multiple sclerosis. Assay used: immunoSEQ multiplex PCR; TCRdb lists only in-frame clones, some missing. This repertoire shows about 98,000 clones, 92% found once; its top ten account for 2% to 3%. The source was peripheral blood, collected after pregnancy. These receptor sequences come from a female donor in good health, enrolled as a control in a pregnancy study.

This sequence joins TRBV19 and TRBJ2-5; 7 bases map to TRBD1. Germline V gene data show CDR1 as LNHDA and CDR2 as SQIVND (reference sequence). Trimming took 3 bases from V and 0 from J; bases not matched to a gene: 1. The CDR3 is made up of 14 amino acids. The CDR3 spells CASSMTGNQETQYF. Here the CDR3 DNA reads TGTGCCAGTAGTATGACAGGGAACCAAGAGACCCAGTACTTC.

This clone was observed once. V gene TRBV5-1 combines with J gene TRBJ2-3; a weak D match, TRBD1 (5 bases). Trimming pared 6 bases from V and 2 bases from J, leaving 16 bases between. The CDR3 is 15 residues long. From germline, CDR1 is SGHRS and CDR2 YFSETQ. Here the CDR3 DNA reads TGCGCCAGCACCTCCAGGGCTGTACACACAGATACGCAGTATTTT. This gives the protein CASTSRAVHTDTQYF.

CDR3 loop: CASSETGMGEKLFF. CDR3 bases: TGCGCCAGCAGCGAGACAGGGATGGGGGAAAAACTGTTTTTT. The V and J genes are TRBV5-1 and TRBJ1-4, with 7 bases identical to TRBD1. CDR3 size: 14 residues. J lost 8 bases, V lost 4 bases, and 8 bases had no gene match. Germline V CDR1 and CDR2: SGHRS, YFSETQ.

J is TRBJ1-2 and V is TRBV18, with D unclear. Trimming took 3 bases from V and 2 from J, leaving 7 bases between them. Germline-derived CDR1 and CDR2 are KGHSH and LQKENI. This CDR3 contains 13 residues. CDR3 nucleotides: TGTGCCAGCTCACCTGACAAAAACTATGGCTACACCTTC. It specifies CASSPDKNYGYTF.

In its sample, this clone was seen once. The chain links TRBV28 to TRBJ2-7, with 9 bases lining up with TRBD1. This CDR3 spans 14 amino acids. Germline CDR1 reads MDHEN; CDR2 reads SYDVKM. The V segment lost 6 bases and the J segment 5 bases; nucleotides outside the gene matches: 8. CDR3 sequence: CASSRLTGGNEQYF. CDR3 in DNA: TGTGCCAGCAGCCGCCTGACAGGGGGTAACGAGCAGTACTTC. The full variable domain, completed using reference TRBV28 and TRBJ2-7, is DVKVTQSSRYLVKRTGEKVFLECVQDMDHENMFWYRQDPGLGLRLIYFSYDVKMKEKGDIPEGYSVSREKKERFSLILESASTNQTSMYLCASSRLTGGNEQYFGPGTRLTVT.

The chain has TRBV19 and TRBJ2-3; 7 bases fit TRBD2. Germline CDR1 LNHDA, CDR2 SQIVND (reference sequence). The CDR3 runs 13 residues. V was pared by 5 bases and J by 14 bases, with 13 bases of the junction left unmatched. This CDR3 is CASSATGGTSVYF. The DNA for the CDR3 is TGTGCCAGTAGTGCCACCGGGGGGACTTCTGTGTATTTT.

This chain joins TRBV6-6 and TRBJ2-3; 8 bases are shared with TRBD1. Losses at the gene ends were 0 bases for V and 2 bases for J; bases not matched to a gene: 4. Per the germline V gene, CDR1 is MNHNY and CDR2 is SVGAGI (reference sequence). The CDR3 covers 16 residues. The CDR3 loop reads CASSYSPDRATDTQYF. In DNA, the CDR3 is TGTGCCAGCAGTTACTCTCCGGACAGGGCCACAGATACGCAGTATTTT.

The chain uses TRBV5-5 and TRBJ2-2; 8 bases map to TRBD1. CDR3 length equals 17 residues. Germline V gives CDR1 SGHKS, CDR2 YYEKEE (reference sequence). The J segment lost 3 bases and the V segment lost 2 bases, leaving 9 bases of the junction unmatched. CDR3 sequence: CASSLVPGQVDTGELFF. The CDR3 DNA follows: TGTGCCAGCAGCTTAGTACCGGGACAGGTGGACACCGGGGAGCTGTTTTTT. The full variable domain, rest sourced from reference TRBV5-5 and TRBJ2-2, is DAGVTQSPTHLIKTRGQQVTLRCSPISGHKSVSWYQQVLGQGPQFIFQYYEKEERGRGNFPDRFSARQFPNYSSELNVNALLLGDSALYLCASSLVPGQVDTGELFFGEGSRLTVL.

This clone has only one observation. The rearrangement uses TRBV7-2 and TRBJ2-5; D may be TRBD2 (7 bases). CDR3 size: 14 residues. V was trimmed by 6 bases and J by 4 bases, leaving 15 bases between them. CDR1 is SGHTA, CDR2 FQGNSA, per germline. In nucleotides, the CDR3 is TGTGCCAGCAGTTTATTGGGGGGGGCAGAGACCCAGTACTTC. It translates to CASSLLGGAETQYF.

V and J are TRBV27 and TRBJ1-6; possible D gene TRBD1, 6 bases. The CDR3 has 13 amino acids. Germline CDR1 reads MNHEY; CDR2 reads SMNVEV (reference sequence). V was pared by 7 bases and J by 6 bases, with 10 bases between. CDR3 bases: TGTGCCAGCAACGACAGGTCTAATTCACCCCTCCACTTT. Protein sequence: CASNDRSNSPLHF.

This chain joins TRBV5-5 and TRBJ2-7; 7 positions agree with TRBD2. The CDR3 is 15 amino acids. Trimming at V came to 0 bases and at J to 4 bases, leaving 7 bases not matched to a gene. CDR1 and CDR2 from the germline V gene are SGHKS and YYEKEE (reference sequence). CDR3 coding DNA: TGTGCCAGCAGCTTGGGGGACTATGGGGAATACGAGCAGTACTTC. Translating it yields CASSLGDYGEYEQYF.

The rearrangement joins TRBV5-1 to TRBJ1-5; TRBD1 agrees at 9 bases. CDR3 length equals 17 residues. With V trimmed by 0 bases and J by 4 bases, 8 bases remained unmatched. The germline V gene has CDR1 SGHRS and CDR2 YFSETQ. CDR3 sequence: CASSLGDREWENQPQHF. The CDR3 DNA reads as TGCGCCAGCAGCTTGGGGGACAGGGAGTGGGAGAATCAGCCCCAGCATTTT.

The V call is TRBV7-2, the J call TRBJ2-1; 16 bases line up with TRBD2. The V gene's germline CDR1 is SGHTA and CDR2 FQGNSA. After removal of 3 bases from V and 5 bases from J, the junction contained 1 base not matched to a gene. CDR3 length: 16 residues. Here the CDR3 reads CASSFGTSGGDNEQFF. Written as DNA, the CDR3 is TGTGCCAGCAGCTTCGGGACTAGCGGGGGGGACAATGAGCAGTTCTTC.

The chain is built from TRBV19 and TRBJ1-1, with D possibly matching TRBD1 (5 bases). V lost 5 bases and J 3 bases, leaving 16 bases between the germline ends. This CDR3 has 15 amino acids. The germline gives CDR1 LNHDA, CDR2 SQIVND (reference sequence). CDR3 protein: CASSSGGRAHTEAFF. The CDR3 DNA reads TGTGCCAGTAGTTCGGGGGGTCGAGCCCACACTGAAGCTTTCTTT. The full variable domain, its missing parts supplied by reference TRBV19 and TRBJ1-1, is DGGITQSPKYLFRKEGQNVTLSCEQNLNHDAMYWYRQDPGQGLRLIYYSQIVNDFQKGDIAEGYSVSREKKESFPLTVTSAQKNPTAFYLCASSSGGRAHTEAFFGQGTRLTVV.

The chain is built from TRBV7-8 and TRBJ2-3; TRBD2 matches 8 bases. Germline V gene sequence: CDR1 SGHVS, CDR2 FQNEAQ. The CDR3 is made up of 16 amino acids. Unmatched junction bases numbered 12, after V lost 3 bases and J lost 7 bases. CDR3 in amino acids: CASSFWSSGGFNTQYF. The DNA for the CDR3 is TGTGCCAGCAGCTTTTGGTCGAGCGGGGGTTTTAATACGCAGTATTTT.

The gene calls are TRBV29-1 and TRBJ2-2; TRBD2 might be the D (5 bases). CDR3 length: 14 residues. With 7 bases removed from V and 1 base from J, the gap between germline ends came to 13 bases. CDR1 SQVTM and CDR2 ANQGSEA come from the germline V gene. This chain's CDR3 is CSAGAAGNTGELFF. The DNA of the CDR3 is TGCAGCGCTGGAGCGGCAGGGAACACCGGGGAGCTGTTTTTT.

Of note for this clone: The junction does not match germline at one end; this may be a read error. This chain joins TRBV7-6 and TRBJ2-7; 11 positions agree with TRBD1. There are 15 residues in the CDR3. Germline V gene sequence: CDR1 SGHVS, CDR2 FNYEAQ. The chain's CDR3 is CASSLAGTGGYEQYF. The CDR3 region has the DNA TGTGCCAGCAGTTTAGCCGGGACAGGGGGCTACGAGCAGTACTTC.